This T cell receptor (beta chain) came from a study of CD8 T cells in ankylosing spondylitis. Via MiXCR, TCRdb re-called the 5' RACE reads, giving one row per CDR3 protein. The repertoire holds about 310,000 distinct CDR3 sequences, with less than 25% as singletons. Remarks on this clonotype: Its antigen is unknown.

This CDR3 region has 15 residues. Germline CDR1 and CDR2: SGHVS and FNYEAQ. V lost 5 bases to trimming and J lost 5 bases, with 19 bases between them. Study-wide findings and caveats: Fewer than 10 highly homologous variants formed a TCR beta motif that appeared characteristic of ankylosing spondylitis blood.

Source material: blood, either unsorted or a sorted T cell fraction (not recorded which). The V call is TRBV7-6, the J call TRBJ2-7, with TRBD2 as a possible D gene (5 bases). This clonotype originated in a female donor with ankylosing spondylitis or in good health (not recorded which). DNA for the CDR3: TGTGCCAGCAGCCACAACCGGGCCGGAGGCCACGAGCAGTACTTC. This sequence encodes CASSHNRAGGHEQYF.